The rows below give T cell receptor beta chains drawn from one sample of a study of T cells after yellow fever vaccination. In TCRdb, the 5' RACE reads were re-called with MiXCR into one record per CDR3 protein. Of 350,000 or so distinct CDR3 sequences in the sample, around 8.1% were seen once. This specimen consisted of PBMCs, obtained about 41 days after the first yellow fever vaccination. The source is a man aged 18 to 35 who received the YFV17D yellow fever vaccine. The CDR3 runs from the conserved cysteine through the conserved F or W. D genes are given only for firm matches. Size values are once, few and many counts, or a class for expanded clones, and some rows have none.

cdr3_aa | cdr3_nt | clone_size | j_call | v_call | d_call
CASSQGQGGSPLHF | TGTGCCAGCAGCCAGGGACAGGGCGGTTCACCCCTCCACTTT | many | TRBJ1-6 | TRBV7-9 | TRBD1
CASSLPGSNYGYTF | TGTGCCAGCAGCTTACCAGGTTCTAACTATGGCTACACCTTC | few | TRBJ1-2 | TRBV7-9 | .
CSACEKLFF | TGCAGTGCTTGTGAAAAACTGTTTTTT | . | TRBJ1-4 | TRBV20-1 | .
CASSVDRGGPGELFF | TGCGCCAGCAGCGTCGACAGGGGTGGGCCCGGGGAGCTGTTTTTT | many | TRBJ2-2 | TRBV5-1 | TRBD1
CSASEGDVLQHF | TGCAGTGCTAGTGAGGGGGACGTCTTGCAGCATTTT | . | TRBJ1-5 | TRBV20-1 | .
CASSTGRNTEAFF | TGTGCCAGCAGTACGGGTAGGAACACTGAAGCTTTCTTT | . | TRBJ1-1 | TRBV12-3/TRBV12-4 | .
CASSPGPTHNEQFF | TGTGCCAGCAGCCCAGGACCTACCCACAATGAGCAGTTCTTC | . | TRBJ2-1 | TRBV7-9 | .
CATSDPGKGAFGLGETQYF | TGTGCCACCAGTGACCCGGGGAAGGGGGCGTTCGGTCTTGGAGAGACCCAGTACTTC | few | TRBJ2-5 | TRBV24-1 | TRBD1
CSASQTAANGYTF | TGCAGCGCTTCCCAAACAGCGGCGAATGGCTACACCTTC | . | TRBJ1-2 | TRBV29-1 | .
CASSLTIETQYF | TGTGCCAGCAGCTTAACCATAGAGACCCAGTACTTC | . | TRBJ2-5 | TRBV7-9 | .
CASSPRRGPSGEQFF | TGTGCCAGCAGCCCCCGGCGGGGGCCAAGCGGTGAGCAGTTCTTC | few | TRBJ2-1 | TRBV7-3 | .
CASSTSGLNQPQHF | TGTGCCAGCAGTACATCAGGGTTAAATCAGCCCCAGCATTTT | few | TRBJ1-5 | TRBV27 | .
CASSQMGIGEQYF | TGCGCCAGCAGCCAGATGGGGATAGGGGAGCAGTACTTC | few | TRBJ2-7 | TRBV4-1 | .
CASSLHSLGTDTQYF | TGCGCCAGCAGCTTACACTCCTTGGGCACAGATACGCAGTATTTT | few | TRBJ2-3 | TRBV5-1 | .
CASSTTGTVSNQPQHF | TGTGCCAGCAGCACAACCGGGACAGTGAGCAATCAGCCCCAGCATTTT | few | TRBJ1-5 | TRBV7-2 | TRBD1
CASSVPASTEAFF | TGTGCCAGCAGTGTCCCAGCCTCCACTGAAGCTTTCTTT | . | TRBJ1-1 | TRBV6-6 | .
CAISDRNEQFF | TGTGCCATCAGTGACCGGAATGAGCAGTTCTTC | few | TRBJ2-1 | TRBV10-3 | .
CASSEGTNTEAFF | TGTGCCAGCAGTGAGGGTACGAACACTGAAGCTTTCTTT | many | TRBJ1-1 | TRBV25-1 | .
CASSSDGTYGYTF | TGTGCCAGCAGCTCGGACGGCACCTATGGCTACACCTTC | few | TRBJ1-2 | TRBV5-4 | .
CASSLETVQRGYTF | TGTGCCAGCAGCTTAGAGACGGTACAGCGCGGCTACACCTTC | . | TRBJ1-2 | TRBV7-2 | .
CSASLGRGYTGELFF | TGCAGTGCTAGTTTGGGCAGGGGATACACCGGGGAGCTGTTTTTT | . | TRBJ2-2 | TRBV20-1 | .
CASRKGNTEAFF | TGCGCCAGCAGAAAAGGGAACACTGAAGCTTTCTTT | few | TRBJ1-1 | TRBV10-2 | .
CASSQVAGGRADTQYF | TGTGCCAGCAGCCAAGTAGCGGGGGGGCGGGCAGATACGCAGTATTTT | few | TRBJ2-3 | TRBV4-2 | TRBD2
CASALAGDRWDEQFF | TGTGCCAGCGCGCTAGCGGGGGATCGATGGGATGAGCAGTTCTTC | many | TRBJ2-1 | TRBV7-2 | TRBD2
CASSQETTVQETQYF | TGCGCCAGCAGCCAAGAAACCACAGTCCAAGAGACCCAGTACTTC | few | TRBJ2-5 | TRBV4-1 | .
CSAFLQGHGYTF | TGCAGTGCTTTTTTACAGGGACATGGCTACACCTTC | many | TRBJ1-2 | TRBV20-1 | .
CASSSTGDKTEAFF | TGTGCCAGCAGCTCGACAGGGGACAAGACTGAAGCTTTCTTT | few | TRBJ1-1 | TRBV7-3 | TRBD1
CASSPTTGMNTEAFF | TGCGCCAGCAGCCCGACGACAGGAATGAACACTGAAGCTTTCTTT | . | TRBJ1-1 | TRBV5-1 | .
CASSLWGESTDTQYF | TGCGCCAGCAGCTTGTGGGGGGAGAGCACAGATACGCAGTATTTT | few | TRBJ2-3 | TRBV5-1 | .
CASKAGAGDFSEQFF | TGTGCCAGCAAGGCGGGAGCGGGGGACTTCAGTGAGCAGTTCTTC | . | TRBJ2-1 | TRBV2 | TRBD2
CASSQEAAGGRDTQYF | TGTGCCAGCAGCCAAGAGGCAGCGGGGGGACGAGATACGCAGTATTTT | many | TRBJ2-3 | TRBV3-1 | TRBD2
CASSLARGAAYEQYF | TGTGCCAGCAGCTTAGCGCGGGGGGCGGCCTACGAGCAGTACTTC | . | TRBJ2-7 | TRBV7-2 | TRBD2
CASSGTENQPQHF | TGTGCCAGCAGTGGGACAGAGAATCAGCCCCAGCATTTT | few | TRBJ1-5 | TRBV2 | .
CSAPNSGVNTGELFF | TGCAGTGCTCCTAATAGCGGGGTGAACACCGGGGAGCTGTTTTTT | few | TRBJ2-2 | TRBV20-1 | TRBD2
CASGTRQSSYEQYF | TGTGCTAGTGGTACCCGACAGAGCTCCTACGAGCAGTACTTC | . | TRBJ2-7 | TRBV12-5 | .
CATRGQGSETQYF | TGTGCCACCAGAGGACAGGGGTCGGAGACCCAGTACTTC | . | TRBJ2-5 | TRBV24-1 | TRBD1
CSAYPIRQHGYTF | TGCAGTGCTTACCCCATTCGACAGCATGGCTACACCTTC | . | TRBJ1-2 | TRBV20-1 | .
CASGFSSGLPLEQFF | TGTGCTAGTGGTTTCTCTTCAGGACTGCCGCTAGAGCAGTTCTTC | few | TRBJ2-1 | TRBV12-5 | .
CASSVEGGGDTDTQYF | TGTGCCAGCAGCGTAGAGGGCGGGGGGGACACAGATACGCAGTATTTT | few | TRBJ2-3 | TRBV9 | TRBD2
CASSQALAGGYHNEQFF | TGCGCCAGCAGCCAGGCCCTAGCGGGGGGGTACCACAATGAGCAGTTCTTC | . | TRBJ2-1 | TRBV4-3 | TRBD2
CASSAAGIDEQFF | TGCGCCAGCAGCGCGGCAGGGATCGATGAGCAGTTCTTC | many | TRBJ2-1 | TRBV5-1 | .
CASSRSGGLDEQYF | TGTGCCAGCAGCCGAAGCGGGGGGCTCGACGAGCAGTACTTC | . | TRBJ2-7 | TRBV7-9 | TRBD2
CASSYASEGYGYTF | TGTGCCAGCAGTTACGCCTCAGAAGGCTATGGCTACACCTTC | few | TRBJ1-2 | TRBV6-5 | .
CASSSSSGQGLPGGEQFF | TGTGCCAGCAGCTCTAGCAGCGGACAGGGGCTTCCTGGCGGTGAGCAGTTCTTC | few | TRBJ2-1 | TRBV7-6 | TRBD1
CASSRTGVGHEQFF | TGTGCCAGCAGTCGGACCGGGGTTGGGCATGAGCAGTTCTTC | few | TRBJ2-1 | TRBV2 | .
CASSLVGTGGAYTEAFF | TGCGCCAGCAGCTTGGTCGGGACAGGGGGCGCGTACACTGAAGCTTTCTTT | few | TRBJ1-1 | TRBV5-1 | TRBD1
CSAARLASTDTQYF | TGCAGTGCCGCTCGGCTAGCGAGCACAGATACGCAGTATTTT | few | TRBJ2-3 | TRBV20-1 | .
CASSENLSTDTQYF | TGTGCCAGCAGTGAAAACCTTAGCACAGATACGCAGTATTTT | few | TRBJ2-3 | TRBV2 | .
CASSLDLGRANTGELFF | TGTGCCAGCAGCTTAGACCTCGGACGAGCGAACACCGGGGAGCTGTTTTTT | . | TRBJ2-2 | TRBV11-2 | .
CASSYRGPNQPQHF | TGTGCCAGCAGTTACAGGGGACCCAATCAGCCCCAGCATTTT | . | TRBJ1-5 | TRBV12-3/TRBV12-4 | TRBD1
CASSYSGLGRPDTQYF | TGTGCCAGCAGTTACTCGGGGTTAGGGAGGCCAGATACGCAGTATTTT | . | TRBJ2-3 | TRBV6-5 | .
CASSGDRVGETQYF | TGCGCCAGCAGCGGCGACAGGGTGGGGGAGACCCAGTACTTC | few | TRBJ2-5 | TRBV5-1 | TRBD1
CASSWEGDNNYGYTF | TGTGCCAGCAGTTGGGAGGGGGATAATAACTATGGCTACACCTTC | . | TRBJ1-2 | TRBV6-5 | .
CASGLEPRSRTDTQYF | TGTGCTAGTGGTTTGGAGCCCCGTTCTCGCACAGATACGCAGTATTTT | . | TRBJ2-3 | TRBV12-5 | .